The sequence of this TCR beta chain was determined in a study of beta chain features in type 1 diabetes. Study-wide results and caveats: The naive, central memory and Treg TCRB repertoires showed an apparent similarity that was greater among patients than among healthy donors. Moderately but significantly shorter TCRB CDR3s were found in Type 1 diabetes patients in all four CD4+ subsets.

Concerning this clone itself: What it recognizes is unknown.

As every portion of the isolated RNA was reverse transcribed, the sequencing read expressed TCRB transcripts. Profiled with immunoSEQ multiplex PCR; TCRdb holds only in-frame clones, not every one. The sample has some 270,000 clones, approximately 10% seen once; the top ten hold approximately 0.017%. This CDR3 spans 12 amino acids. Germline V gives CDR1 SGDLS, CDR2 YYNGEE. V was clipped by 0 bases and J by 11 bases; unmatched bases: 4. This TCR was recovered from a man younger than 40 with type 1 diabetes. V is TRBV9 and J is TRBJ1-1; TRBD1 aligns across 7 bases. Sequenced sample: naive CD4+ T cells from blood. The CDR3, as DNA: TGTGCCAGCAGCGTAGGACAGGGTCAGGCTTTCTTT. Translated: CASSVGQGQAFF.